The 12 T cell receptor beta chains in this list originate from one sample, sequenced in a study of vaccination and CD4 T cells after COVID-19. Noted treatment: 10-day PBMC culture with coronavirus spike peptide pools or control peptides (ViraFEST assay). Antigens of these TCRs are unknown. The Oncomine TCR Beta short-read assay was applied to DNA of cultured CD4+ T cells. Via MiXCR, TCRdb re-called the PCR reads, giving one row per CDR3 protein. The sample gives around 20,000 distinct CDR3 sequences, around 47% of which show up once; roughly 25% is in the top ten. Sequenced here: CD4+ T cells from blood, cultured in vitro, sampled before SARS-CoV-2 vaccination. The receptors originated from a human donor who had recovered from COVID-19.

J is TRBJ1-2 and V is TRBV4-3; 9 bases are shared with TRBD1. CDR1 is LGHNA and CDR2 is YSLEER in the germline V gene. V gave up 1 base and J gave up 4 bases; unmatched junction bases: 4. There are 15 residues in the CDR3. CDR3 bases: TGCGCCAGCAGCCAAGGGACAGGGGATATCTATGGCTACACCTTC. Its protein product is CASSQGTGDIYGYTF.

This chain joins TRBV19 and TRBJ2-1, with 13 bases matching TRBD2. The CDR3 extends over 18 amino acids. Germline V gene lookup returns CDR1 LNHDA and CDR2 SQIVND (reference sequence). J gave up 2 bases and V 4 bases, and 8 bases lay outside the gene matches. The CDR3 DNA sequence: TGTGCCAGTAGTACCGGACTAGCGGGGGACCTAACCTACAATGAGCAGTTCTTC. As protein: CASSTGLAGDLTYNEQFF.

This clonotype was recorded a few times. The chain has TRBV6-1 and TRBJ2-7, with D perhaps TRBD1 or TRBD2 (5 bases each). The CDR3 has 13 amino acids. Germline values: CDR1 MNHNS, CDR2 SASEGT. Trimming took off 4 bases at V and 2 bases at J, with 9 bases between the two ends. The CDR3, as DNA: TGTGCCAGCAGTGCAGGGACCCCCTACGAGCAGTACTTC. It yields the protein CASSAGTPYEQYF.

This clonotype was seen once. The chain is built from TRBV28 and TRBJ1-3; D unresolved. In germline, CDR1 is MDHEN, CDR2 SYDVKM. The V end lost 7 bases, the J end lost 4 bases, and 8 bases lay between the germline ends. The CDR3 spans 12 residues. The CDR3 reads CASNSFGNTIYF. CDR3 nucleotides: TGTGCCAGCAACAGCTTCGGAAACACCATATATTTT. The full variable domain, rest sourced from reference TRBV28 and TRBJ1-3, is DVKVTQSSRYLVKRTGEKVFLECVQDMDHENMFWYRQDPGLGLRLIYFSYDVKMKEKGDIPEGYSVSREKKERFSLILESASTNQTSMYLCASNSFGNTIYFGEGSWLTVV.

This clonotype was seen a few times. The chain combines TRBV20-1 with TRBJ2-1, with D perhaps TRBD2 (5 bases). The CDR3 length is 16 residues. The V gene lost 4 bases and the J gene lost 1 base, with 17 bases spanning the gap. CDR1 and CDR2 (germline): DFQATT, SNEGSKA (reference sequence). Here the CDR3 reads CSANPDSEGSYNEQFF. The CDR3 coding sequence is TGCAGTGCTAACCCTGATAGCGAGGGTTCCTACAATGAGCAGTTCTTC.

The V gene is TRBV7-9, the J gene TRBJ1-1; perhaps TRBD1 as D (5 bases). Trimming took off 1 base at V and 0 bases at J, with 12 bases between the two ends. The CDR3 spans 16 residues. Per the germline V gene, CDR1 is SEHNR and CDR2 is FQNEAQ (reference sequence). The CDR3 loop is CASSLGAGTVNTEAFF. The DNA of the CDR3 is TGTGCCAGCAGCTTAGGTGCGGGGACGGTGAACACTGAAGCTTTCTTT.

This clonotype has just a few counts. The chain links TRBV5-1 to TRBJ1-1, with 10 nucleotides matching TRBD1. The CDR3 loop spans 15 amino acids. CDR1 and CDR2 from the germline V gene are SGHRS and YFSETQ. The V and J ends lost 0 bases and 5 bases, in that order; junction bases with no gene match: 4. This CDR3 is CASSLDGTGETEAFF. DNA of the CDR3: TGCGCCAGCAGCTTGGATGGGACAGGGGAGACTGAAGCTTTCTTT.

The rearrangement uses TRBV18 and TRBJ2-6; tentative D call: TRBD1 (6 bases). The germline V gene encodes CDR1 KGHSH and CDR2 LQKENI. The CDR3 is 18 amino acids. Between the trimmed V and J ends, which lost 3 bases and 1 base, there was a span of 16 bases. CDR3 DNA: TGTGCCAGCTCACCCTCACCGTACAGGGAATCTGGGGCCAACGTCCTGACTTTC. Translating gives CASSPSPYRESGANVLTF.

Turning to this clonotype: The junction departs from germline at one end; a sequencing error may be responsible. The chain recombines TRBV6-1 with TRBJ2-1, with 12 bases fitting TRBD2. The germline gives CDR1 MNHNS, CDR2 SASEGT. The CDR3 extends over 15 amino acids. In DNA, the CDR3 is TGTGCCAGCAGCCAGACTAGCGGGAGAGTAAATGAGCGGTTCTTC. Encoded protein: CASSQTSGRVNERFF.

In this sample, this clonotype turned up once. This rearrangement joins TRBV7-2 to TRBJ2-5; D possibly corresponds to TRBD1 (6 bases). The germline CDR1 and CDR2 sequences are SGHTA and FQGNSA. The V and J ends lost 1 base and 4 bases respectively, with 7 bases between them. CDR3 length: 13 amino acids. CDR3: CASSLDRVETQYF. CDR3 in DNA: TGTGCCAGCAGCTTAGACAGGGTAGAGACCCAGTACTTC.

The CDR3 loop is CASSLRTGYNQPQHF. CDR3 coding DNA: TGTGCCAGCAGTCTTAGGACAGGGTATAATCAGCCCCAGCATTTT. The V call is TRBV12-3 or TRBV12-4, the J call TRBJ1-5; 8 nucleotides line up with TRBD1. The CDR3 is made up of 15 amino acids. The junction had 7 bases not matched to a gene; V was cut back by 5 bases and J by 4 bases.

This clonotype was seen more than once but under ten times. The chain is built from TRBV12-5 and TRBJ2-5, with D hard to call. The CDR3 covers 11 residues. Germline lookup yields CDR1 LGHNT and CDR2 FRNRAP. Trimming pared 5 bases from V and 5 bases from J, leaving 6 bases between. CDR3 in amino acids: CASGVAETQYF. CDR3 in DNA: TGTGCTAGTGGTGTGGCGGAGACCCAGTACTTC.